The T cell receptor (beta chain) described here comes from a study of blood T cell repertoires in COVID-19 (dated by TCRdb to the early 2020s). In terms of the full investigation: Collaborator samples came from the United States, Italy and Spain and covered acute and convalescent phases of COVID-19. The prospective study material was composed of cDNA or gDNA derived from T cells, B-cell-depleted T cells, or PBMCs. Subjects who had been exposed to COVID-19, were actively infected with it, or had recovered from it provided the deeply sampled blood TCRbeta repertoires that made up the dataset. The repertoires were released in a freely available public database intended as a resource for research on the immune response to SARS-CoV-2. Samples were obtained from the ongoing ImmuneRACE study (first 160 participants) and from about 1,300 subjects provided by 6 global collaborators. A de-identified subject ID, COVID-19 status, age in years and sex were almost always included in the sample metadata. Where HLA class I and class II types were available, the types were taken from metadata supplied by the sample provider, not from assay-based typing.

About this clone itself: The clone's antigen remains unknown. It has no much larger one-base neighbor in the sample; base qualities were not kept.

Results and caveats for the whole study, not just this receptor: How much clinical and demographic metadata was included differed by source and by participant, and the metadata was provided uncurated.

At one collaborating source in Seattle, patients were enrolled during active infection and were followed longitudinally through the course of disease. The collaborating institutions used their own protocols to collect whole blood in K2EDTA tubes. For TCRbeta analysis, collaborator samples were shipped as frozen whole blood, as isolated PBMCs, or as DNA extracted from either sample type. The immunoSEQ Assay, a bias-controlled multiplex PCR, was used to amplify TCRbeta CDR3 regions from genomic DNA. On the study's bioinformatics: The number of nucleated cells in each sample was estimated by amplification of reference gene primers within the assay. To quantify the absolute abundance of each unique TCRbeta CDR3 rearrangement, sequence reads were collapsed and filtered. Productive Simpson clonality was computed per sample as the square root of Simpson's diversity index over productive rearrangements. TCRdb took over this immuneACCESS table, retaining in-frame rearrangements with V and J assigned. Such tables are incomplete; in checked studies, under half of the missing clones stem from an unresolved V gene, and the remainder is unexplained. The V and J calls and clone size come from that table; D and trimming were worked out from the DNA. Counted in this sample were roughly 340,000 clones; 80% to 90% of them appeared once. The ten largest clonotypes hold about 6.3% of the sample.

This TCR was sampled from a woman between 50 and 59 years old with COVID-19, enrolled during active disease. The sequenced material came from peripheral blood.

The DNA is TGTGCCAGCTCAACCAGGTACTTGAAGCGGGAAGAAGAGACCCAGTACTTC. The translation is CASSTRYLKREEETQYF. The V and J genes are TRBV18 and TRBJ2-5; the central 7 bases match TRBD2. According to the germline V gene, CDR1 reads KGHSH and CDR2 reads LQKENI. Germline trimming amounts to 5 bases on V and 3 bases on J, with 15 as the count of junction bases outside the gene matches. The CDR3 holds 17 amino acids from the cysteine to the phenylalanine. Just CDR3 DNA is preserved here, 51 bases in frame from base 1. Outside the CDR3, residues come from the reference TRBV18 and TRBJ2-5 proteins, so the full variable domain is: NAGVMQNPRHLVRRRGQEARLRCSPMKGHSHVYWYRQLPEEGLKFMVYLQKENIIDESGMPKERFSAEFPKEGPSILRIQQVVRGDSAAYFCASSTRYLKREEETQYFGPGTRLLVL.